One sample yielded the 30 T cell receptor beta chains listed below, sequenced in a study of T cells in Graves' hyperthyroidism and ophthalmopathy. Researchers amplified the TCR beta CDR3 regions from RNA transcripts. The study used the HTBI primer set for a first-round RT-PCR of the TCR CDR3. TCRdb fed the multiplex PCR reads into MiXCR, producing one record per CDR3 protein. The data contain about 180,000 distinct CDR3 sequences, about 18% of them seen just once; the ten biggest clones take up 25% to 35%. Sample: blood. The receptor set was obtained from a woman aged 45-65 years with Graves' hyperthyroidism.

In its sample, this clonotype was seen many times. The chain recombines TRBV11-2 with TRBJ2-2, with D perhaps assigned TRBD1 or TRBD2 (5 bases each). CDR1 is SGHAT, CDR2 FQNNGV, per germline. The CDR3 consists of 14 residues. With 0 bases removed from V and 6 bases from J, the gap between germline ends came to 8 bases. CDR3 DNA sequence: TGTGCCAGCAGCTTAGATGGGGGTCCCGGGGAGCTGTTTTTT. Translating gives CASSLDGGPGELFF.

This clonotype has ten or more counts. The chain combines TRBV2 with TRBJ2-2; 7 bases agree with TRBD1. The germline V gene encodes CDR1 SNHLY and CDR2 FYNNEI. The length of the CDR3 is 16 residues. V gave up 6 bases and J gave up 3 bases; unmatched junction bases: 10. DNA of the CDR3: TGTGCCAGCAGACAGGGGTCGGGTGGTGACACCGGGGAGCTGTTTTTT. It is translated as CASRQGSGGDTGELFF. The entire variable domain, with the rest obtained from reference TRBV2 and TRBJ2-2, is as follows: EPEVTQTPSHQVTQMGQEVILRCVPISNHLYFYWYRQILGQKVEFLVSFYNNEISEKSEIFDDQFSVERPDGSNFTLKIRSTKLEDSAMYFCASRQGSGGDTGELFFGEGSRLTVL.

The sample holds many counts of this clonotype. The chain employs TRBV28 and TRBJ2-1; the D call may be TRBD1 or TRBD2 (5 bases each). Germline CDR1 reads MDHEN; CDR2 reads SYDVKM. The CDR3 sequence is 15 residues long. V was shortened by 6 bases and J by 5 bases, with 17 bases between the two germline ends. CDR3 region: CASSPGPPGHNEQFF. The CDR3, as DNA: TGTGCCAGCAGCCCAGGACCGCCGGGGCACAATGAGCAGTTCTTC.

The sample holds many counts of this clonotype. This chain connects TRBV6-1 to TRBJ2-2, with D tentatively TRBD1 (5 bases). This CDR3 has 14 amino acids. Germline values: CDR1 MNHNS, CDR2 SASEGT. Trimming stripped 8 bases from V and 5 bases from J, with 15 bases between. The CDR3 region has the DNA TGTGCCAGCCAAAGGGGTAGCCGTACCGGGGAGCTGTTTTTT. Protein sequence: CASQRGSRTGELFF.

This clonotype was counted between two and nine times. The chain employs TRBV6-1 and TRBJ2-1, with D perhaps assigned TRBD1 or TRBD2 (5 bases each). Germline V CDR1 and CDR2: MNHNS, SASEGT. The ends were cut back, 9 bases at V and 0 bases at J, with 9 bases in the middle. The CDR3 has 13 amino acids. CDR3 sequence reads: CASEGSSYNEQFF. Written as DNA, the CDR3 is TGTGCCAGTGAGGGGAGCTCCTACAATGAGCAGTTCTTC.

This clonotype was recorded many times. The V call is TRBV10-1, the J call TRBJ1-6, with TRBD1 matching over 9 bases. CDR1 is WNHNN, CDR2 SYGVQD, per germline (reference sequence). The V segment lost 3 bases and the J segment 9 bases; nucleotides outside the gene matches: 12. This CDR3 spans 17 amino acids. CDR3 region: CASSEPDRGDGGSPLHF. Written as DNA, the CDR3 is TGCGCCAGCAGTGAACCGGACAGGGGCGATGGCGGTTCACCCCTCCACTTT.

This clonotype was seen repeatedly, ten times or more. This may be a read error: a much more frequent sequence differs by one nucleotide. The chain is built from TRBV2 and TRBJ2-1, with D possibly matching TRBD1 (5 bases). Trimming pared 5 bases from V and 12 bases from J, leaving 17 bases between. CDR3 length equals 13 residues. Germline CDR1 SNHLY, CDR2 FYNNEI. As DNA, the CDR3 is TGTGCCAGCAGTACCCTCCAGGGAAACGGGCAGTTCTTC. Translating gives CASSTLQGNGQFF.

This clonotype was observed at least ten times. J is TRBJ1-5 and V is TRBV12-3 or TRBV12-4, with D possibly TRBD1 on 6 matching bases. With 2 bases removed from V and 3 bases from J, the gap between germline ends came to 11 bases. The CDR3 consists of 15 residues. CDR3 amino acids: CASSLNGQLNQPQHF. The CDR3 coding sequence is TGTGCCAGCAGTTTAAACGGACAGCTCAATCAGCCCCAGCATTTT.

This clonotype came up many times. The V and J genes are TRBV2 and TRBJ2-3, with 7 positions matching TRBD2. Germline loops: CDR1 SNHLY, CDR2 FYNNEI. The ends lost 6 bases at V and 0 bases at J; junction bases unmatched: 6. CDR3 length equals 15 residues. CDR3 coding DNA: TGTGCCAGCAGCAAAGCGGGAACTAGCACAGATACGCAGTATTTT. This sequence encodes CASSKAGTSTDTQYF.

This clonotype was observed many times. The chain couples TRBV20-1 to TRBJ2-1; 7 bases agree with TRBD2. The germline V gene encodes CDR1 DFQATT and CDR2 SNEGSKA (reference sequence). Losses at the gene ends were 4 bases for V and 4 bases for J; bases not matched to a gene: 4. The CDR3 runs to 13 residues. The CDR3 bases are TGCAGTGCTAAACGGGGGGAATACAATGAGCAGTTCTTC. Translation: CSAKRGEYNEQFF.

This clonotype was seen at least ten times. This chain connects TRBV7-2 to TRBJ1-1, with D hard to call. CDR1 and CDR2 from the germline V gene are SGHTA and FQGNSA. The CDR3 sequence is 14 residues long. Between the trimmed V and J ends, which lost 5 bases and 1 base, there was a span of 11 bases. Written as DNA, the CDR3 is TGTGCCAGCAGCCTTCTTGGGCAGAACACTGAAGCTTTCTTT. It codes for CASSLLGQNTEAFF.

This clonotype appeared many times. This chain links TRBV29-1 with TRBJ2-7; D is unresolved. The V end was cut by 6 bases, the J end by 4 bases, with 10 bases between. From germline, CDR1 is SQVTM and CDR2 ANQGSEA. This CDR3 is built from 11 residues. The CDR3 sequence is CSVRWSYEQYF. As DNA, the CDR3 is TGCAGCGTGAGGTGGTCTTACGAGCAGTACTTC.

The V gene is TRBV11-3, the J gene TRBJ2-3; 8 bases are a match to TRBD1. CDR1 is SGHNT, CDR2 YENEEA, per germline. With 3 bases clipped from V and 2 bases from J, the junction kept 7 bases outside the gene matches. CDR3 size: 16 residues. For the CDR3, the DNA is TGTGCCAGCAGCTTGGGTCGGACAGGGCCCACAGATACGCAGTATTTT. This sequence encodes CASSLGRTGPTDTQYF.

This clonotype came up many times. The chain has TRBV6-6 and TRBJ2-1, with D possibly matching TRBD2 (6 bases). Germline CDR1 reads MNHNY; CDR2 reads SVGAGI (reference sequence). V lost 2 bases and J lost 6, with 14 bases in between. The CDR3 is 15 residues long. CDR3 amino acids: CASSYAAGLTNEQFF. CDR3 sequence (DNA): TGTGCCAGCAGTTACGCTGCGGGGCTAACCAATGAGCAGTTCTTC.

This clonotype was seen just once. The genes are TRBV7-2 and TRBJ2-5, with a possible D match to TRBD2 (6 bases). From germline, CDR1 is SGHTA and CDR2 FQGNSA. The ends were cut back, 5 bases at V and 3 bases at J, with 13 bases in the middle. The CDR3 runs to 14 residues. The CDR3 protein is CASSRSGTKETQYF. As DNA, the CDR3 is TGTGCCAGCAGCCGTAGCGGCACCAAAGAGACCCAGTACTTC. Based on the CDR3 plus reference TRBV7-2 and TRBJ2-5, the full variable domain is GAGVSQSPSNKVTEKGKDVELRCDPISGHTALYWYRQSLGQGLEFLIYFQGNSAPDKSGLPSDRFSAERTGGSVSTLTIQRTQQEDSAVYLCASSRSGTKETQYFGPGTRLLVL.

Many counts were recorded for this clonotype. The gene calls are TRBV19 and TRBJ1-3; D is undetermined. V lost 3 bases, J lost 3 bases, and 12 bases lay in between. The CDR3 extends over 15 amino acids. Looked up from germline, CDR1 is LNHDA and CDR2 is SQIVND (reference sequence). CDR3 sequence reads: CASSMGVLFGNTIYF. The CDR3 DNA sequence: TGTGCCAGTAGTATGGGCGTTTTATTTGGAAACACCATATATTTT.

This clonotype was counted at least ten times. The chain is built from TRBV29-1 and TRBJ1-3; 7 bases are a match to TRBD1. V was pared by 4 bases and J by 8 bases, with 11 bases of the junction left unmatched. CDR3 length: 14 residues. In germline, CDR1 is SQVTM, CDR2 ANQGSEA. The CDR3 DNA sequence: TGCAGCGTTGTGGGGGCCAGGGGGTCGGACACCATATATTTT. The encoded protein is CSVVGARGSDTIYF.

This clonotype was found many times. The J gene is TRBJ2-5, the V gene TRBV7-9; D uncertain. V shed 1 base and J shed 2 bases, with 14 bases lying between them. Germline V CDR1 and CDR2: SEHNR, FQNEAQ (reference sequence). The CDR3 loop spans 16 amino acids. The CDR3 here is CASSLVPLPSQETQYF. The CDR3, as DNA: TGTGCCAGCAGCTTAGTCCCCCTCCCATCACAAGAGACCCAGTACTTC.

At least ten counts were recorded for this clonotype. For the CDR3, the DNA is TGTGCCAGCAGCCCTTGGGATGAGCAGTTCTTC. Translated: CASSPWDEQFF. V gene TRBV7-9 combines with J gene TRBJ2-1; D ambiguous. The V end was cut by 5 bases, the J end by 8 bases, with 7 bases between. CDR3 length equals 11 residues. Germline values: CDR1 SEHNR, CDR2 FQNEAQ (reference sequence).

Note on this clonotype: The conserved final phenylalanine or tryptophan is absent from the CDR3, which likely points to a read error. Here the CDR3 DNA reads TGCAGTGCTAGAGTTATGGTTGGGCTAGCGGGGGGTTACAATGAGCAGTTCCTC. The encoded protein is CSARVMVGLAGGYNEQFL. V usage is TRBV20-1 and J usage is TRBJ2-1, with 11 bases lining up with TRBD2. J gave up 4 bases and V 1 base, and 12 bases lay outside the gene matches. The CDR3 has 18 residues. CDR1 is DFQATT, CDR2 SNEGSKA, per germline (reference sequence).

The sample holds many counts of this clonotype. The V call is TRBV7-2, the J call TRBJ2-7, with TRBD1 matching over 10 bases. The CDR3 length is 16 residues. The V gene's germline CDR1 is SGHTA and CDR2 FQGNSA. Trimming cost V 6 bases and J 4 bases; bases outside gene matches: 12. The CDR3 is CASRTLPGQGIYEQYF. For the CDR3, the DNA is TGTGCCAGCAGGACATTACCGGGACAGGGGATTTACGAGCAGTACTTC.

In this sample, this clonotype turned up many times. This sequence joins TRBV7-3 and TRBJ1-2; possible D gene TRBD1, 6 bases. This CDR3 comprises 13 residues. The germline gives CDR1 SGHTA, CDR2 FQGTGA. V lost 5 bases and J 4 bases, leaving 11 bases between the germline ends. The CDR3 reads CASSNRGGYGYTF. The CDR3 DNA sequence: TGTGCCAGCAGCAACCGAGGGGGCTATGGCTACACCTTC. Looking up the rest from reference TRBV7-3 and TRBJ1-2 gives the full variable domain: GAGVSQTPSNKVTEKGKYVELRCDPISGHTALYWYRQSLGQGPEFLIYFQGTGAADDSGLPNDRFFAVRPEGSVSTLKIQRTERGDSAVYLCASSNRGGYGYTFGSGTRLTVV.

J is TRBJ2-7 and V is TRBV12-3 or TRBV12-4, with TRBD2 matching over 9 bases. The J segment lost 1 base and the V segment lost 6 bases, leaving 4 bases of the junction unmatched. This CDR3 comprises 14 residues. The CDR3 bases are TGTGCCAGCAGCCTAGCGGGAATGTCCTACGAGCAGTACTTC. Translation: CASSLAGMSYEQYF.

This clonotype occurred many times. This rearrangement joins TRBV27 to TRBJ2-5, with 9 bases that match TRBD1. CDR3 length: 14 residues. V was clipped by 8 bases and J by 3 bases; unmatched bases: 7. Germline values: CDR1 MNHEY, CDR2 SMNVEV (reference sequence). CDR3 sequence: CASYSGQGKETQYF. CDR3 bases: TGTGCCAGCTACTCCGGACAGGGGAAAGAGACCCAGTACTTC.

There are many counts of this clonotype. The gene calls are TRBV7-2 and TRBJ1-5; D uncertain. Per germline, CDR1 SGHTA and CDR2 FQGNSA. Trimming took off 6 bases at V and 1 base at J, with 13 bases between the two ends. The CDR3 consists of 15 residues. The CDR3 loop reads CASSPAPGSNQPQHF. The CDR3 DNA reads as TGTGCCAGCAGTCCAGCCCCGGGCAGCAATCAGCCCCAGCATTTT.

This clonotype was seen many times. The chain employs TRBV2 and TRBJ1-5, with D tentatively TRBD1 (6 bases). The CDR3 contains 16 residues. Germline values: CDR1 SNHLY, CDR2 FYNNEI. Trimming cost V 2 bases and J 0 bases, with 11 bases left between them. The DNA of the CDR3 is TGTGCCAGCAGTGAAACCGACAGGTATAGCAATCAGCCCCAGCATTTT. The encoded protein is CASSETDRYSNQPQHF.

This clonotype was detected ten times or more. The chain carries TRBV10-3 and TRBJ2-7; D may be TRBD1 (6 bases). Per germline, CDR1 ENHRY and CDR2 SYGVKD. Trimming left V 9 bases short and J 0 bases short, with 15 bases between. The CDR3 is made up of 14 amino acids. DNA for the CDR3: TGTGCCATAGAAGACAGGTTCGCCTCCTACGAGCAGTACTTC. It codes for CAIEDRFASYEQYF.

The V gene is TRBV4-1, the J gene TRBJ1-1; 8 nucleotides align to TRBD1. The V gene end was trimmed by 1 base and the J gene end by 0 bases; junction bases not matched to a gene: 4. This CDR3 comprises 16 residues. The germline V gene has CDR1 MGHRA and CDR2 YSYEKL. In DNA form, the CDR3 reads TGCGCCAGCAGCCAAGTTCCAGGGGGCATGAACACTGAAGCTTTCTTT. This sequence encodes CASSQVPGGMNTEAFF.

This clonotype was counted a few times. The V and J genes are TRBV6-2 or TRBV6-3 and TRBJ1-1, with a possible D match to TRBD1 (5 bases). CDR1 is MNHEY, CDR2 SVGEGT, per germline. V lost 2 bases to trimming and J lost 0 bases, with 16 bases between them. The CDR3 is 17 residues long. The DNA for the CDR3 is TGTGCCAGCAGTTACGACAGCCCGGTGGACATGAACACTGAAGCTTTCTTT. Translated, it gives CASSYDSPVDMNTEAFF.

This clonotype was observed a handful of times. This chain joins TRBV20-1 and TRBJ1-1; D might be TRBD1 (5 bases). Trimming removed 4 bases from V and 0 bases from J, with 12 bases in between. Per germline, CDR1 DFQATT and CDR2 SNEGSKA (reference sequence). The length of the CDR3 is 14 residues. CDR3 amino acids: CSAMPGPLNTEAFF. The CDR3 nucleotides read TGCAGTGCTATGCCGGGACCCCTGAACACTGAAGCTTTCTTT.